This TCR beta chain was profiled in a study of T cell repertoires in cytomegalovirus infection. For the study at large: It was the public TCR beta signatures that indicated both CMV infection and matching HLA type.

Study conclusions and caveats: Cumulative frequency of public TCR beta families picked out carriers of CMV plus the relevant HLA. The study found HLA-C-restricted CMV-specific TCR beta clonotypes dominating the ex vivo response.

Trimming cost V 6 bases and J 4 bases, with 6 bases left between them. The germline CDR1 and CDR2 sequences are MNHEY and SVGEGT. The CDR3 length is 12 residues. TCRdb fed the reads into MiXCR, producing one record per CDR3 protein. Of about 130,000 distinct CDR3 sequences in the sample, more than 20% were seen once. Comments on this clonotype: The antigen is undetermined.

The chain recombines TRBV6-2 or TRBV6-3 with TRBJ2-2; D unresolved. Sample: PBMCs, sequenced either directly or after in vitro stimulation (not recorded which). The clonotype originates from a human donor in good health (CMV status not recorded). Some clones in this sample may be carry-over from other donors' samples. The chain's CDR3 is CASRQTTGELFF. The DNA of the CDR3 is TGTGCCAGCAGACAGACCACCGGGGAGCTGTTTTTT.